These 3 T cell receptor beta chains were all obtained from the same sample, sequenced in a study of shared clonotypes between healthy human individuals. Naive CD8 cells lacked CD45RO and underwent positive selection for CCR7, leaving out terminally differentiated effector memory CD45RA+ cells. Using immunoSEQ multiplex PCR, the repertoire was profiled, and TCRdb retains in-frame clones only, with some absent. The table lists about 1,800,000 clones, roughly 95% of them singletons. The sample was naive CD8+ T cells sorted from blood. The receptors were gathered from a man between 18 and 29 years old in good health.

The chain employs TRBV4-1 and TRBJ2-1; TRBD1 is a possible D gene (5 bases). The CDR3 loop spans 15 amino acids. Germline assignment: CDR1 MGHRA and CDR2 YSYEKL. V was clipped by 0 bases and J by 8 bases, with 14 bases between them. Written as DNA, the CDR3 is TGCGCCAGCAGCCAAGATGACGGCCAGGGCTATGAGCAGTTCTTC. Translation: CASSQDDGQGYEQFF.

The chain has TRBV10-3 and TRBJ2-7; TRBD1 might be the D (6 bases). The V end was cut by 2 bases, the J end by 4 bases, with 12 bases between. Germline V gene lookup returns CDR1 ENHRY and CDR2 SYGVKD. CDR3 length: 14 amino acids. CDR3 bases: TGTGCCATCAGTGAGGGGGACACATTATACGAGCAGTACTTC. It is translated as CAISEGDTLYEQYF.

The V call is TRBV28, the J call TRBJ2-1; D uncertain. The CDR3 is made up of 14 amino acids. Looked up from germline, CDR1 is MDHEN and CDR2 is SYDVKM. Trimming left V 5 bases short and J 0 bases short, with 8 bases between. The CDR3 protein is CASSMTSSYNEQFF. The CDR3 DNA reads TGTGCCAGCAGTATGACCTCCTCCTACAATGAGCAGTTCTTC.